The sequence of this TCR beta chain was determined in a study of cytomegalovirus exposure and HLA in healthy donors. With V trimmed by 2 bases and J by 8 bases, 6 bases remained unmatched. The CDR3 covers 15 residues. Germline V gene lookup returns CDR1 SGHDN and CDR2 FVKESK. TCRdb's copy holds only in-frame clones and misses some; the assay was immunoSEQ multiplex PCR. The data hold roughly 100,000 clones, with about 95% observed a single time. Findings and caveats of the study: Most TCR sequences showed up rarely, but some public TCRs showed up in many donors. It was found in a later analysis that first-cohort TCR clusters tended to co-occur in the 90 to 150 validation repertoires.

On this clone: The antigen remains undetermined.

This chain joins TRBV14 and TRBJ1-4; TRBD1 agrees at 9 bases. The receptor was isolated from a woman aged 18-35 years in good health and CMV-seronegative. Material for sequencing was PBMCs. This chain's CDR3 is CASSQWTGAIEKLFF. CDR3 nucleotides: TGTGCCAGCAGCCAATGGACAGGGGCCATAGAAAAACTGTTTTTT.